The entry below gives a single TCR beta chain sequence along with its context. Its antigen remains undetermined. No per-base quality is available; no much larger clone lies one base away. TCRbeta CDR3 regions were amplified from genomic DNA by means of the immunoSEQ Assay, a bias-controlled multiplex PCR. On the authors' methods: The number of nucleated cells in each sample was estimated by amplification of reference gene primers within the assay. To quantify the absolute abundance of each unique TCRbeta CDR3 rearrangement, sequence reads were collapsed and filtered. For each sample, productive Simpson clonality was calculated as the square root of Simpson's diversity index over productive rearrangements. In its TCRdb copy, this immuneACCESS table keeps in-frame sequences only and misses some clones. Where compared with another copy, unresolved V genes explain less than half of these, and the others have no known cause. The DNA gave D and trimming, while V, J and clone size come from that table. For this sample the table gives 500,000 to 600,000 clones, of which approximately 91% were detected only once. The top ten clones comprise 7.5% to 9.5% of the sample.

The sample originates from a study of blood T cell repertoires in COVID-19 (dated by TCRdb to the early 2020s). For the wider study: Samples covering the acute and convalescent phases of COVID-19 were provided by collaborators in the United States, Italy and Spain. The repertoires were released in a freely available public database meant as a resource for research on the immune response to SARS-CoV-2. Subjects who had been exposed to COVID-19, were actively infected with it, or had recovered from it provided the deeply sampled blood TCRbeta repertoires that made up the dataset. Where available, HLA class I and class II types were obtained from metadata supplied by the sample provider rather than from assay-based typing. The material from the prospective study consisted of cDNA or gDNA derived from T cells, B-cell-depleted T cells, or PBMCs. Nearly every sample came with metadata listing a de-identified subject ID, COVID-19 status, age in years and sex. The samples were drawn from two sources: the first 160 participants of the ongoing ImmuneRACE study, and 1,200 or so subjects contributed by 6 global collaborators.

The paper's findings and limits, for the study overall: The amount of clinical and demographic metadata varied by source and participant and was provided uncurated.

At one collaborating source in Seattle, patients were enrolled during active infection and were followed longitudinally through the course of disease. The collaborating institutions used their own protocols to collect whole blood in K2EDTA tubes. Collaborator samples were shipped for TCRbeta analysis as frozen whole blood, isolated PBMCs, or DNA extracted from either sample type. CDR3 length: 12 amino acids, cysteine to phenylalanine. The only DNA kept is the CDR3, 36 bases in frame from the first base. Between the V and J ends, shortened by 4 bases and 3 bases respectively, the junction contains 7 bases. The germline V gene specifies SQVTM as CDR1 and ANQGSEA as CDR2.

Sequencing was done on a sample of peripheral blood. The chain is encoded by TRBV29-1 joined to TRBJ2-1; the D gene cannot be resolved reliably. This clonotype originated in a woman in her forties or fifties with COVID-19, enrolled during active disease. DNA sequence: TGCAGCGTTGTACTCGGCTACAATGAGCAGTTCTTC. The resulting protein is CSVVLGYNEQFF.